The T cell receptor beta chain under discussion was sequenced for a study of T cell changes during pregnancy in multiple sclerosis. Germline V gene lookup returns CDR1 ENHRY and CDR2 SYGVKD. After removal of 0 bases from V and 11 bases from J, the junction contained 3 bases not matched to a gene. This CDR3 has 12 amino acids. Concerning this clone: Different DNA sequences within this sample yield the same CDR3.

Here immunoSEQ multiplex PCR was the method, and the copy in TCRdb shows in-frame clones only, minus some. The data show about 55,000 clones, just under 90% seen once. This material consisted of CD4+ T cells from peripheral blood mononuclear cells, taken in the first trimester of pregnancy. The J gene is TRBJ1-1, the V gene TRBV10-3, with 7 bases lining up with TRBD1. This receptor was obtained from a female donor with multiple sclerosis, enrolled in a pregnancy study. CDR3 DNA: TGTGCCATCAGTGAGTCAGGGGGCTTGGCTTTCTTT. This sequence encodes CAISESGGLAFF.